This entry describes one T cell receptor (beta chain). The antigen it binds to is not known. Base qualities are missing; no much larger clone stands one base away. CDR1 and CDR2 are read off the germline V gene as MNHNS and SASEGT. Trimming at the junction amounts to 1 base on V and 10 bases on J, and the germline ends lie 10 bases apart. CDR3 length: 12 amino acids, cysteine to phenylalanine. CDR3 DNA is the only sequence kept; it has 36 bases, read in frame from the first base. These data come from a study of shared clonotypes between healthy human individuals (dated by TCRdb to 2018 to 2020). Looking at the study overall: The cohort included three men and two women between 18 and 49 years of age. For each donor, CD4 naive and CD4 memory were each given three plates, CD8 naive was given two plates, and CD8 memory was given one plate. To estimate repertoire size and how much clonotype sharing occurs between individuals, the study deeply sequenced the blood TCR repertoires of about five healthy adults. Different laboratories and diverse techniques were used to prepare libraries and sequence TCR repertoires, to increase sequencing depth and limit assay-specific biases. Leukapheresis yielded between about 0.94 and 9.5 billion PBMCs per donor.

Using the deep immunoSEQ assay, TCR CDR3 regions were amplified from genomic DNA by multiplex PCR. Genomic DNA extracted from each cell subset was distributed evenly over all wells of several immunoSEQ 96-well plates, and each plate served as one replicate. For sorted subsets, approximately 190 ng genomic DNA, equal to 30,000 or so T cell genomes, was loaded into each replicate PCR. Purified libraries were measured with a Qubit 3.0 fluorometer, size-checked on a Bioanalyzer 2100, and measured again with the KAPA Library Quantification kit. Each immunoSEQ 96-well plate was sequenced on its own single-read 150-cycle Illumina NextSeq 550 flow cell. The study's processing was this. Because only junctional sequences without quality scores were contained in the immunoSEQ output, filtering matching that applied to full-length reads could not be performed. To assign V/J genes and CDR3, sequences were annotated using PyIR, a Python wrapper for IgBLAST v1.9, with IMGT germline references. Reads with weak V/J assignments (E-value above 1e-6), missing CDR3, stop codons, out-of-frame junctions, or ambiguous translated residues were removed. V3J clonotypes were defined as sequences sharing an identical inferred V gene, J gene, and CDR3 amino acid sequence. Percentage overlap between repertoires was computed as shared unique clonotypes divided by the size of the smaller repertoire. Richness of each repertoire was evaluated using RTK rarefaction, the Chao1 estimator, and Recon v2.1 estimates of unobserved clonotypes. Generation probabilities for all TCRbeta clonotypes obtained by the gDNA method from several donors were computed using OLGA. Here the immuneACCESS table is served through TCRdb, limited to in-frame sequences with V and J called. Missing clones are a known gap in these copies; in checked studies unresolved V genes cover under half, and the rest lacks a known reason. That table supplies the V and J calls and clone size; D and trimming were determined from the DNA. The sample yields about 1 million clones; about 74% were counted once. About 1.5% of the sample is in the top ten clones.

What the research found in general, with its limitations: Estimated clonotype richness was generally larger for naive than for memory subsets. About 4.5% of naive CD4, 3% to 4% of naive CD8, approximately 2% of memory CD4, and around 0.42% of memory CD8 clonotypes were shared across a few donors. Sampling was restricted to blood, and TCR repertoires in tissue are likely to differ from TCR repertoires in blood. Because the study included a small number of donors, the genetic and exposure-history diversity represented was limited. Based on pairwise subsampling, the degree of clonotype sharing among donors was expected to be affected by sequencing depth. Incomplete sequencing was indicated by rarefaction of sorted-subset datasets, despite the large sequencing depth. Clonotypes shared by all four sorted-subset donors showed higher generation probabilities than non-shared clonotypes.

The donors were healthy, HIV-negative adults with no recently reported acute infections or vaccinations. All donors were Caucasian adults living in Nashville, Tennessee, USA. CD4+ T cells were enriched through magnetic negative selection, after which naive cells were positively selected on CD45RA and the remaining negative fraction served as the memory subset. Blood was obtained by leukapheresis, after which PBMCs were separated by Ficoll-Histopaque density gradient centrifugation and cryopreserved in liquid nitrogen vapor phase. Analytical flow cytometry was used to check the purity and quantity of each magnetically sorted T cell population. From each sorted fraction, genomic DNA was isolated and quantified by UV absorbance on a Nanodrop 2000c.

The source material was memory CD4+ T cells sorted from blood. The sample's cell subset or site label is to be understood as: CD45RA-negative fraction. This clonotype originated in a man between 18 and 35 years old in good health. This chain joins TRBV6-1 to TRBJ1-1, with the D segment identity uncertain. The CDR3 in this case is CASSEGRWGAFF. The nucleotides are TGTGCCAGCAGTGAAGGACGGTGGGGAGCTTTCTTT.